A single sample gave rise to the 21 T cell receptor beta chains below, sequenced in a study of T cell clonality in common variable immunodeficiency. Generated by immunoSEQ multiplex PCR, the TCRdb table keeps only in-frame clones and is missing some. The sample holds 57,000 or so clones, and no clone turns up only once. The sample taken for sequencing was peripheral blood mononuclear cells. Receptors originate from a person aged 18-70 years in good health.

This clone was observed at least ten times. The observed sequence ends 3 residues before the CDR3 terminus, with the missing tail filled in from the germline J gene. The V call is TRBV11-2, the J call TRBJ1-2, with no clear D. This CDR3 has 12 amino acids. Germline assignment: CDR1 SGHAT and CDR2 FQNNGV. The V end was cut by 4 bases, the J end by 4 bases, with 7 bases between. The CDR3 loop reads CASSSEGYGYTF. The CDR3 bases that were read are TGTGCCAGCAGCTCGGAGGGCTATGGC.

This clone was seen at least ten times. The read is 3 residues too short to cover the CDR3 end, so that end is filled in from the germline J gene. The gene calls are TRBV7-2 and TRBJ2-7, with D uncertain. The CDR3 extends over 14 amino acids. V was shortened by 5 bases and J by 0 bases, with 11 bases between the two germline ends. Germline CDR1 is SGHTA and CDR2 is FQGNSA. The sequenced part of the CDR3 DNA is TGTGCCAGCAGCCTGGATCCTAGCTCCTACGAG. Translated: CASSLDPSSYE. The full CDR3 protein is CASSLDPSSYEQYF.

Worth noting for this clone: The read stops 3 residues short of the end of the CDR3; the missing end is completed from the germline J gene. The chain couples TRBV10-2 to TRBJ2-3; 7 bases align to TRBD1. V dropped 6 bases and J dropped 5; count of bases not matched to a gene: 2. The CDR3 totals 12 residues. Germline CDR1 WSHSY, CDR2 SAAADI. This CDR3 is CASSPGGDTQYF. The CDR3 bases that were read are TGCGCCAGCAGCCCAGGGGGAGATACG.

The sample holds many counts of this clone. The observed sequence ends 3 residues before the CDR3 terminus, with the missing tail filled in from the germline J gene. The chain links TRBV30 to TRBJ2-5; 9 positions agree with TRBD2. V was clipped by 0 bases and J by 4 bases; unmatched bases: 3. CDR1 is GTSNPN and CDR2 is SVGIG in the germline V gene (reference sequence). The CDR3 has 14 residues. The CDR3 is CAWSVGAGGETQYF. The CDR3 bases that were read are TGTGCCTGGAGTGTTGGAGCGGGAGGAGAGACC.

In this sample, this clone turned up many times. The read halts 3 residues ahead of the CDR3 end, with the missing end drawn from the germline J gene. The J gene is TRBJ2-3, the V gene TRBV29-1; D possibly corresponds to TRBD2 (6 bases). There are 16 residues in the CDR3. CDR1 SQVTM and CDR2 ANQGSEA come from the germline V gene. V lost 6 bases, J lost 5 bases, and 24 bases lay in between. The CDR3 loop reads CSVIDLERVSGDTQYF. CDR3 bases read: TGCAGCGTAATTGACTTAGAGCGGGTCTCGGGAGATACG.

This clone has at least ten counts. The CDR3 end lies 3 residues beyond the end of the read and is filled in from the germline J gene. The chain employs TRBV5-4 and TRBJ2-1, with TRBD2 identical over 9 bases. Per germline, CDR1 SGHNT and CDR2 YYREEE (reference sequence). J lost 4 bases, V lost 4 bases, and 3 bases had no gene match. There are 14 residues in the CDR3. The CDR3 loop reads CASSPGLAYNEQFF. Incomplete CDR3 DNA: TGTGCCAGCAGCCCGGGACTAGCATACAATGAG. Full variable domain (remainder filled in from reference TRBV5-4 and TRBJ2-1): ETGVTQSPTHLIKTRGQQVTLRCSSQSGHNTVSWYQQALGQGPQFIFQYYREEENGRGNFPPRFSGLQFPNYSSELNVNALELDDSALYLCASSPGLAYNEQFFGPGTRLTVL.

This clone has at least ten counts. The observed sequence ends 3 residues before the CDR3 terminus, with the missing tail filled in from the germline J gene. The chain couples TRBV7-2 to TRBJ2-7; D is perhaps TRBD2 (5 bases). Germline V gives CDR1 SGHTA, CDR2 FQGNSA. CDR3 length: 12 residues. Trimming cost V 5 bases and J 4 bases, with 9 bases left between them. CDR3 sequence: CASSLTGYEQYF. CDR3 DNA, as far as it was read: TGTGCCAGCAGCCTTACGGGGTACGAG. The full variable domain, completed using reference TRBV7-2 and TRBJ2-7, is GAGVSQSPSNKVTEKGKDVELRCDPISGHTALYWYRQSLGQGLEFLIYFQGNSAPDKSGLPSDRFSAERTGGSVSTLTIQRTQQEDSAVYLCASSLTGYEQYFGPGTRLTVT.

In this sample, this clone turned up many times. The CDR3 end falls 3 residues outside the read, so it is completed with the germline J gene. The chain joins TRBV19 to TRBJ2-7; 9 bases match TRBD1. Germline lookup yields CDR1 LNHDA and CDR2 SQIVND (reference sequence). The trim removed 0 bases at V and 6 bases at J, leaving 6 bases unmatched. The CDR3 consists of 15 residues. The sequenced CDR3 bases are TGTGCCAGTAGTATAGATGGACAGGGGCGGCTCGAG. Translated: CASSIDGQGRLE. The complete CDR3 reads CASSIDGQGRLEQYF.

A few counts support this clone. The read terminates 3 residues before the CDR3 end, so the remaining end is supplied by the germline J gene. The rearrangement uses TRBV20-1 and TRBJ2-7, with 10 bases lining up with TRBD2. Unmatched junction bases numbered 6, after V lost 5 bases and J lost 2 bases. Germline CDR1 is DFQATT and CDR2 is SNEGSKA (reference sequence). This CDR3 has 14 residues. The CDR3 bases that were read are TGCAGTGCTCTTCGGACTAGCGGAACCTACGAG. It is translated as CSALRTSGTYE. The complete CDR3 sequence is CSALRTSGTYEQYF.

This clone was found many times. The read ends 3 residues early relative to the CDR3; the germline J gene fills the gap. J is TRBJ2-7 and V is TRBV7-9; TRBD1 matches at 7 bases. Per germline, CDR1 SEHNR and CDR2 FQNEAQ (reference sequence). With V trimmed by 5 bases and J by 0 bases, 4 bases remained unmatched. The CDR3 totals 14 residues. The sequenced part of the CDR3 DNA is TGTGCCAGCAGCCTACAGGGGAGCTCCTACGAG. Protein product: CASSLQGSSYE. The full CDR3 protein reads CASSLQGSSYEQYF.

This clone was seen repeatedly, ten times or more. The read terminates 3 residues ahead of where the CDR3 ends, so the germline J gene completes it. V is TRBV2 and J is TRBJ1-5, with TRBD1 identical over 7 bases. Germline values: CDR1 SNHLY, CDR2 FYNNEI. The CDR3 has 15 residues. The V and J ends lost 5 bases and 4 bases, in that order; junction bases with no gene match: 8. CDR3: CASSLQGWQNQPQHF. CDR3 DNA, as far as it was read: TGTGCCAGCAGTCTACAGGGGTGGCAAAATCAGCCC. The full variable domain, completed using reference TRBV2 and TRBJ1-5, is EPEVTQTPSHQVTQMGQEVILRCVPISNHLYFYWYRQILGQKVEFLVSFYNNEISEKSEIFDDQFSVERPDGSNFTLKIRSTKLEDSAMYFCASSLQGWQNQPQHFGDGTRLSIL.

This clone occurred many times. The CDR3 is cut off 3 residues early in the read; its end comes from the germline J gene. The V call is TRBV7-9, the J call TRBJ1-3, with TRBD1 as a possible D gene (6 bases). The CDR3 is 14 residues long. Trimming shortened V by 4 bases and J by 4 bases, and 11 bases separated the two germline ends. In germline, CDR1 is SEHNR, CDR2 FQNEAQ (reference sequence). This CDR3 reads CASSSGTSGNTIYF. Incomplete CDR3 DNA: TGTGCCAGCAGCTCCGGGACATCCGGAAACACC.

About this clone itself: The CDR3 end lies 3 residues beyond the end of the read and is filled in from the germline J gene. The chain is built from TRBV2 and TRBJ2-7; D is ambiguous. Germline values: CDR1 SNHLY, CDR2 FYNNEI. The CDR3 runs to 10 residues. V was clipped by 8 bases and J by 2 bases, with 4 bases between them. The sequenced CDR3 bases are TGTGCCAGCGCTACCTACGAG. Amino acids: CASATYE. The full CDR3 sequence reads CASATYEQYF. Full variable domain (rest looked up from reference TRBV2 and TRBJ2-7): EPEVTQTPSHQVTQMGQEVILRCVPISNHLYFYWYRQILGQKVEFLVSFYNNEISEKSEIFDDQFSVERPDGSNFTLKIRSTKLEDSAMYFCASATYEQYFGPGTRLTVT.

In this sample, this clone turned up many times. The read terminates 3 residues before the CDR3 end, so the remaining end is supplied by the germline J gene. The chain couples TRBV18 to TRBJ1-2; 8 nucleotides line up with TRBD1. V dropped 3 bases and J dropped 7; count of bases not matched to a gene: 1. Looked up from germline, CDR1 is KGHSH and CDR2 is LQKENI. CDR3 length equals 12 residues. CDR3: CASSPTGGGYTF. The CDR3 DNA, read in part, is TGTGCCAGCTCACCTACAGGGGGTGGC.

This clone came up many times. Sequencing ends 3 residues short of the CDR3 end; the germline J gene provides the rest. The chain employs TRBV19 and TRBJ1-3; D gene ambiguous. V was cut by 7 bases and J by 0 bases, with 13 bases left in between. This CDR3 has 15 amino acids. Germline V gives CDR1 LNHDA, CDR2 SQIVND (reference sequence). CDR3 DNA, as far as it was read: TGTGCCAGTACTCGGGCGGGAGACTCTGGAAACACC. Encoded protein: CASTRAGDSGNT. The whole CDR3 sequence reads CASTRAGDSGNTIYF.

This clone was counted many times. The sequenced fragment ends 3 residues before the CDR3 boundary, so the rest is inferred from the germline J gene. The V call is TRBV20-1, the J call TRBJ2-3; weak D call: TRBD2 (6 bases). Trimming took off 5 bases at V and 5 bases at J, with 26 bases between the two ends. The CDR3 extends over 17 amino acids. Germline assignment: CDR1 DFQATT and CDR2 SNEGSKA (reference sequence). Partial CDR3 DNA: TGCAGTGCTCCACTCGCTATGAGAGCGGGCCGGGGAGATACG. It translates to CSAPLAMRAGRGDT. The whole CDR3 sequence reads CSAPLAMRAGRGDTQYF.

There are many counts of this clone. The CDR3 end lies 3 residues beyond the end of the read and is filled in from the germline J gene. V and J are TRBV7-6 and TRBJ2-2; D unclear. CDR1 SGHVS and CDR2 FNYEAQ come from the germline V gene. V was pared by 0 bases and J by 6 bases, with 5 bases between. The length of the CDR3 is 13 residues. Partial CDR3 DNA: TGTGCCAGCAGCTTAGCGTCTTCCGGGGAG. This codes for CASSLASSGE. The CDR3, in full, reads CASSLASSGELFF.

There are many counts of this clone. With the read ending 3 residues before the CDR3 end, the germline J gene is used to fill in that end. V usage is TRBV7-2 and J usage is TRBJ2-3; no clear D. Germline CDR1 and CDR2: SGHTA and FQGNSA. The length of the CDR3 is 14 residues. Trimming stripped 4 bases from V and 1 base from J, with 9 bases between. The CDR3 here is CASSYVVGTDTQYF. The CDR3 DNA, read in part, is TGTGCCAGCAGCTATGTAGTCGGCACAGATACG.

This clone was observed at least ten times. The DNA ends 3 residues before the CDR3 does, and the rest of the CDR3 is filled in from the germline J gene. V and J are TRBV18 and TRBJ2-6; a possible D gene is TRBD2 (6 bases). Germline CDR1 and CDR2: KGHSH and LQKENI. V was trimmed by 3 bases and J by 0 bases, leaving 18 bases between them. The CDR3 consists of 19 residues. The CDR3 here is CASSPSQERVFSGANVLTF. CDR3 DNA, as far as it was read: TGTGCCAGCTCACCCTCACAGGAGCGGGTATTCTCTGGGGCCAACGTC. Using reference TRBV18 and TRBJ2-6 for the parts outside the CDR3, the full variable domain is NAGVMQNPRHLVRRRGQEARLRCSPMKGHSHVYWYRQLPEEGLKFMVYLQKENIIDESGMPKERFSAEFPKEGPSILRIQQVVRGDSAAYFCASSPSQERVFSGANVLTFGAGSRLTVL.

Ten or more counts support this clone. Read coverage stops 3 residues before the CDR3 terminus; the germline J gene supplies the remainder. The chain carries TRBV4-1 and TRBJ2-3, with TRBD2 identical over 10 bases. The CDR3 runs 18 residues. Germline trimming cut 5 bases from V and 0 bases from J; bases unmatched to any gene: 11. Germline values: CDR1 MGHRA, CDR2 YSYEKL. The CDR3 loop is CASSSHLAGALSTDTQYF. CDR3 bases read: TGCGCCAGCAGCTCCCACCTAGCGGGAGCCCTTAGCACAGATACG.

At least ten counts were recorded for this clone. The sequenced fragment ends 3 residues before the CDR3 boundary, so the rest is inferred from the germline J gene. J is TRBJ2-5 and V is TRBV20-1, with D unresolved. The CDR3 consists of 11 residues. The V gene's germline CDR1 is DFQATT and CDR2 SNEGSKA (reference sequence). V lost 7 bases, J lost 4 bases, and 10 bases lay in between. This CDR3 is CSGSNPETQYF. The part of the CDR3 DNA that was read is TGCAGTGGTAGCAATCCAGAGACC.